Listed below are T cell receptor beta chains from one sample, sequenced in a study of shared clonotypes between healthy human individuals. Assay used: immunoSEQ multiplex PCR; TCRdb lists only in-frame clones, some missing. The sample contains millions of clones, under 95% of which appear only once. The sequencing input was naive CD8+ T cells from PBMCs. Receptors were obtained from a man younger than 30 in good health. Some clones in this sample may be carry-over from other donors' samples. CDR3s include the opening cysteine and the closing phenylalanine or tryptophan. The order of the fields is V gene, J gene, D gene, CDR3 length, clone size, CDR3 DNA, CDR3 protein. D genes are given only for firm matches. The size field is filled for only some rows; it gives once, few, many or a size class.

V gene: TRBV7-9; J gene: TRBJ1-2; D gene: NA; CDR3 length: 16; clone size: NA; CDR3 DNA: TGTGCCAGCAGCTTAGCAGGAGGGGAGGGTGGCTATGGCTACACCTTC; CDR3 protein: CASSLAGGEGGYGYTF
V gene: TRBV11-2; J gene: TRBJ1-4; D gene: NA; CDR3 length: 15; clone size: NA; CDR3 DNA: TGTGCCAGCAGCTTAGTTGGGCAGCCGAATGAAAAACTGTTTTTT; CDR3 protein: CASSLVGQPNEKLFF
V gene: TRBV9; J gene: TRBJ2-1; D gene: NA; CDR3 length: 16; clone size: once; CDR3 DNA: TGTGCCAGCAGCCCTGAGGGGTCCGGTCCGAGCCATGAGCAGTTCTTC; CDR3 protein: CASSPEGSGPSHEQFF
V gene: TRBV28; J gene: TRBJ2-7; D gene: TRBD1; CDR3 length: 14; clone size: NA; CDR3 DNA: TGTGCCAGCGGCCTCAGGGGGTCCCTATACGAGCAGTACTTC; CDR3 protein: CASGLRGSLYEQYF
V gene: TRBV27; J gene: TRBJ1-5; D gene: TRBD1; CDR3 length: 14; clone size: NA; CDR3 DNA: TGTGCCAGCAGGGGAGGACAGGGCAATCAGCCCCAGCATTTT; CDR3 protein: CASRGGQGNQPQHF
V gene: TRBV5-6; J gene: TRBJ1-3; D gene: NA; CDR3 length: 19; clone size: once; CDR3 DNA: TGTGCCAGCAGCTCGAATGTCGGGGGGTCCTCATACTCTGGAAACACCATATATTTT; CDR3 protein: CASSSNVGGSSYSGNTIYF
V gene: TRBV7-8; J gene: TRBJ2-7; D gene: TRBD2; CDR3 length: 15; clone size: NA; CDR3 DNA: TGTGCCAGCAGCTTGAGGACTAGCGCTACCTACGAGCAGTACTTC; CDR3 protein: CASSLRTSATYEQYF
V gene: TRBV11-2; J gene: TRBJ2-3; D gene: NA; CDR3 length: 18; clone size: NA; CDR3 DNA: TGTGCCAGCAGCCCGCGAGGGAGCCTCACCGATTACACAGATACGCAGTATTTT; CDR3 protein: CASSPRGSLTDYTDTQYF
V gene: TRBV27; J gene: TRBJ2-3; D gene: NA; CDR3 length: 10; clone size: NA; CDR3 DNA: TGTGCCAGCAGAGCAGATACGCAGTATTTT; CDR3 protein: CASRADTQYF
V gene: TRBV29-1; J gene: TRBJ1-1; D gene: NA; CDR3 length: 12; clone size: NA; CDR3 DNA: TGCAGCGTTGAAGCCCCCGCGAGTGCCGCTTTCTTT; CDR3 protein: CSVEAPASAAFF
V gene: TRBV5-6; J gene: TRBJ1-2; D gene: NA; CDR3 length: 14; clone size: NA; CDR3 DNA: TGTGCCAGCATCCTCGGGACGGCCAACTATGGCTACACCTTC; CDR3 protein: CASILGTANYGYTF
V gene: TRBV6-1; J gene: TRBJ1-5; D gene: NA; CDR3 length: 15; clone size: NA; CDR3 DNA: TGTGCCAGCAGTGAAGTTGAACTTAGCAATCAGCCCCAGCATTTT; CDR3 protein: CASSEVELSNQPQHF
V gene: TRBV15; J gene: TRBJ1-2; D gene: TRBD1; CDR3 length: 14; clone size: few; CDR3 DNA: TGTGCCACCAGCGACAGGGACAGGGCCTATGGCTACACCTTC; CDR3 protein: CATSDRDRAYGYTF
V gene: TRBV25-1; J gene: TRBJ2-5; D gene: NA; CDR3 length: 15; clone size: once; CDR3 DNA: TGTGCCAGCAGTGGCTGGGACTCCCGGCGGGAGACCCAGTACTTC; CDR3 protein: CASSGWDSRRETQYF
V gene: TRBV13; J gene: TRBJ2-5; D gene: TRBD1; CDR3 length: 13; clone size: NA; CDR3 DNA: TGTGCCAGCAGCTTGGACAGGGCGGAGACCCAGTACTTC; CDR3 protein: CASSLDRAETQYF
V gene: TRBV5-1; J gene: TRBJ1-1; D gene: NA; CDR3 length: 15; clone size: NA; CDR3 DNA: TGCGCCAGCAGGCCATCACCACCCATGAACACTGAAGCTTTCTTT; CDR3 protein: CASRPSPPMNTEAFF
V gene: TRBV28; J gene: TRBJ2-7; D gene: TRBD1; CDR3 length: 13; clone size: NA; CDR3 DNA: TGTGCCAGCAGTTTGACAGGGGACCACGAGCAGTACTTC; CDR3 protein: CASSLTGDHEQYF
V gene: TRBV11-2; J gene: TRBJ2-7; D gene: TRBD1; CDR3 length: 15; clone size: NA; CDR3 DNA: TGTGCCAGCAGCTCCCCGGACAGGGAGCCCTACGAGCAGTACTTC; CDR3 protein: CASSSPDREPYEQYF
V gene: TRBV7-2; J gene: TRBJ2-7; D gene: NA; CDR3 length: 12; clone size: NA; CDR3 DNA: TGTGCCAGCAGCGTTTTATTAGACGAGCAGTACTTC; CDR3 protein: CASSVLLDEQYF
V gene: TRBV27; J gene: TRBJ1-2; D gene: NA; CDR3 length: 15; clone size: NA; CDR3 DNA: TGTGCCAGCAGTTCCGAGGGACTACTTAACTATGGCTACACCTTC; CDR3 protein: CASSSEGLLNYGYTF
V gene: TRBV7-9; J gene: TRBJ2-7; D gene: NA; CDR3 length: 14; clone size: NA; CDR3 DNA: TGTGCCAGCAGCCCCCAGGACCCAGGCGGCGAGCAGTACTTC; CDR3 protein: CASSPQDPGGEQYF
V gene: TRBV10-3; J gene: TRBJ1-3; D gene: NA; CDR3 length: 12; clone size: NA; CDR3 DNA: TGTGCCATCACAACTGGCGGAAACACCATATATTTT; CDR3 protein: CAITTGGNTIYF
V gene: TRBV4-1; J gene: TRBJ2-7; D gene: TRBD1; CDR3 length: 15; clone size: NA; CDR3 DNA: TGCGCCAGCAGCGTCTGGTGGACAGGGCTTTACGAGCAGTACTTC; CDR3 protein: CASSVWWTGLYEQYF
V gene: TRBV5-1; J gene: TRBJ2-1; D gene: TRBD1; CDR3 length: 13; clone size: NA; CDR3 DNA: TGCGCCAGCAGCAGGGGACAGCCAAATGAGCAGTTCTTC; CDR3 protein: CASSRGQPNEQFF
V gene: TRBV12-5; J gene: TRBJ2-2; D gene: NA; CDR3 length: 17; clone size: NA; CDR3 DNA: TGTGCTAGTGGTTTGGTAGCAGGACAGCCTAACACCGGGGAGCTGTTTTTT; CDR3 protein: CASGLVAGQPNTGELFF
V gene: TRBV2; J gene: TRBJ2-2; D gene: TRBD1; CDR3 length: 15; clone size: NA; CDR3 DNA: TGTGCCAGCAGTGCCCGGACAGGGAGCGCCGGGGAGCTGTTTTTT; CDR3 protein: CASSARTGSAGELFF
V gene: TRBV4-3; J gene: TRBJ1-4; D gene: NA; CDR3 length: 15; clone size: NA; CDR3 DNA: TGCGCCAGCAGCCAAGATCCGGGTGCTAATGAAAAACTGTTTTTT; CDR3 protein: CASSQDPGANEKLFF
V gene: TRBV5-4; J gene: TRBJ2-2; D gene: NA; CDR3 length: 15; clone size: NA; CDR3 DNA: TGTGCCAGCAGCTGGGACGGCCTCGACACCGGGGAGCTGTTTTTT; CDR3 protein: CASSWDGLDTGELFF
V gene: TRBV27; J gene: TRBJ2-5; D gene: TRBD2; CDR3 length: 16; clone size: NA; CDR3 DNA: TGTGCCAGCAGTATTCGGGGACTAGCGGGAGTAGAGACCCAGTACTTC; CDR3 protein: CASSIRGLAGVETQYF
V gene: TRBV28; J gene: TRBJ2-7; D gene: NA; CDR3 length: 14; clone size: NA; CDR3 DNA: TGTGCCAGCAGTTTAGGGCAGGCAATCCGCGAGCAGTACTTC; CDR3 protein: CASSLGQAIREQYF
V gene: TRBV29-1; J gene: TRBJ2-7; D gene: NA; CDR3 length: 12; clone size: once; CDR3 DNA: TGCAGCGTTGGTCCAGGGTATACCGAGCAGTACTTC; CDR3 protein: CSVGPGYTEQYF
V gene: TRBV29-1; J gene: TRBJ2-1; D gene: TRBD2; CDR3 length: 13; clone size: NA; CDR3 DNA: TGCAGCGCCCGATGGGTAGCGGGAAGTGAGCAGTTCTTC; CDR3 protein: CSARWVAGSEQFF
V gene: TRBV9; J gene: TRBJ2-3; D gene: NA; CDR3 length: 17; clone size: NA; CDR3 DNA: TGTGCCAGCAGCGTCTACGGGGGGCCGCTAACCACAGATACGCAGTATTTT; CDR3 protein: CASSVYGGPLTTDTQYF
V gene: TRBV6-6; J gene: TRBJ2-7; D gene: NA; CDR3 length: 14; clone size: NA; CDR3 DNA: TGTGCCAGCAGTTACTCGCAGGACTCCTACGAGCAGTACTTC; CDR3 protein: CASSYSQDSYEQYF
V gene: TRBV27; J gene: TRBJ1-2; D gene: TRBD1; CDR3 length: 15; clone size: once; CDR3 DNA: TGTGCCAGCAGTTTGGGACAGGCAACCTATTGGGGCTACACCTTC; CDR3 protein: CASSLGQATYWGYTF
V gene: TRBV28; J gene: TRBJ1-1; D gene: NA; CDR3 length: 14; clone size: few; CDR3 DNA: TGTGCCAGCAGCCTTGGACAGATGAACACTGAAGCTTTCTTT; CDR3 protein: CASSLGQMNTEAFF
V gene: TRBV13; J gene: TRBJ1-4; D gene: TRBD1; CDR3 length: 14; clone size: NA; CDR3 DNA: TGTGCCAGCAGCACTCAGGGGGCTGGTGAAAAACTGTTTTTT; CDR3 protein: CASSTQGAGEKLFF
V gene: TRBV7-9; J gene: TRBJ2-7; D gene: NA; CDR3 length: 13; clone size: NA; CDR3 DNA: TGTGCCAGCAGCCCCCGGGGGCCCTACGAGCAGTACTTC; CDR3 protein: CASSPRGPYEQYF
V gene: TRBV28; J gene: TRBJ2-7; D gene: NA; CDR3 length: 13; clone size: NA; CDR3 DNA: TGTGCCAGCAGTCGGACGCGGGCCGACGAGCAGTACTTC; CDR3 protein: CASSRTRADEQYF
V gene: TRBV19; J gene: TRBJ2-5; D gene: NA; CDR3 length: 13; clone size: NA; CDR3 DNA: TGTGCCAGTAGCCTCGACGGAGAAGAGACCCAGTACTTC; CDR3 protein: CASSLDGEETQYF
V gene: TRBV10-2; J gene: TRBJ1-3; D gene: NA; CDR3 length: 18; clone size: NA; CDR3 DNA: TGCGCCAGCAGTTCTTATCGGGGGGGGCAAGACCCTGGAAACACCATATATTTT; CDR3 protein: CASSSYRGGQDPGNTIYF
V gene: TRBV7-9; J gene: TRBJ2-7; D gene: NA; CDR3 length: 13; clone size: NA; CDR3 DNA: TGTGCCAGCAGCACACGGACTTTCTACGAGCAGTACTTC; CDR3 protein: CASSTRTFYEQYF